The 25 T cell receptor beta chains presented below share a single source sample, sequenced in a study of blood T cell repertoires in COVID-19. Profiling relied on immunoSEQ multiplex PCR, and the TCRdb table lists in-frame clones only, not all of them. The sample shows 160,000 or so clones, approximately 92% of them seen only once. Sequencing input: peripheral blood. The receptor source for this set is a woman between 35 and 50 years old with acute or convalescent COVID-19.

V gene TRBV5-6 combines with J gene TRBJ2-1; 8 bases line up with TRBD1. Germline assignment: CDR1 SGHDT and CDR2 YYEEEE. The CDR3 extends over 15 amino acids. The trim removed 3 bases at V and 4 bases at J, leaving 6 bases unmatched. The CDR3 loop is CASSSGTGFYNEQFF. Written as DNA, the CDR3 is TGTGCCAGCAGCTCCGGGACAGGATTTTACAATGAGCAGTTCTTC.

The chain joins TRBV11-3 to TRBJ2-7, with TRBD1 matching 7 bases. Germline assignment: CDR1 SGHNT and CDR2 YENEEA. The CDR3 has 12 amino acids. After removal of 5 bases from V and 3 bases from J, the junction contained 1 base not matched to a gene. CDR3 sequence reads: CASSHRGYEQYF. For the CDR3, the DNA is TGTGCCAGCAGCCACAGGGGCTACGAGCAGTACTTC.

V usage is TRBV5-4 and J usage is TRBJ2-1, with 9 positions matching TRBD2. The CDR3 loop spans 13 amino acids. V lost 4 bases to trimming and J lost 6 bases; unmatched junction nucleotides: 2. Germline values: CDR1 SGHNT, CDR2 YYREEE (reference sequence). In nucleotides, the CDR3 is TGTGCCAGCAGCCCAGCGGGGGGCAATGAGCAGTTCTTC. The encoded protein is CASSPAGGNEQFF.

The CDR3 loop reads CASLSRWQGSEKLFF. In DNA, the CDR3 is TGTGCCAGCCTTTCTCGCTGGCAGGGTAGTGAAAAACTGTTTTTT. The chain recombines TRBV21-1 with TRBJ1-4; no check of the table's D call, TRBD1, against the DNA was made. TRBV21-1 is a pseudogene. This CDR3 has 15 residues.

V is TRBV10-2 and J is TRBJ2-2; 10 bases align to TRBD2. V lost 6 bases, J lost 3 bases, and 10 bases stayed unmatched. Germline V CDR1 and CDR2: WSHSY, SAAADI. The CDR3 is 17 amino acids. CDR3 nucleotide sequence: TGCGCCAGCAGATGGGGGTCCGGGACTAGCGACACCGGGGAGCTGTTTTTT. It yields the protein CASRWGSGTSDTGELFF.

The chain joins TRBV7-8 to TRBJ1-4; 12 nucleotides match TRBD1. The J segment lost 7 bases and the V segment lost 5 bases, leaving 17 bases of the junction unmatched. CDR3 length equals 19 residues. CDR1 SGHVS and CDR2 FQNEAQ come from the germline V gene. The CDR3 bases are TGTGCCAGCAGCCCACTCCCGGGACAGGGGGCGGGGGGAGGTGAAAAACTGTTTTTT. Residues: CASSPLPGQGAGGGEKLFF.

This clone was seen a single time. V gene TRBV9 combines with J gene TRBJ2-7, with TRBD1 matching 9 bases. Trimming cost V 0 bases and J 4 bases; bases outside gene matches: 8. Looked up from germline, CDR1 is SGDLS and CDR2 is YYNGEE. This CDR3 has 16 amino acids. The CDR3 DNA follows: TGTGCCAGCAGCGTAGAACAGGGGGCGAATCCTTACGAGCAGTACTTC. Amino acid sequence: CASSVEQGANPYEQYF.

This clone was detected a few times. The chain couples TRBV3-1 (or the pseudogene TRBV3-2) to TRBJ1-6; no clear D gene. The CDR3 consists of 14 residues. Germline V gives CDR1 LGHDT, CDR2 YNNKEL (reference sequence). V was shortened by 10 bases and J by 14 bases, with 24 bases between the two germline ends. CDR3 DNA: TGTGCCACAGGTATAGGTACCCCCCAGCAAGCCCTCCACTTT. This translates into CATGIGTPQQALHF.

The J gene is TRBJ2-7, the V gene TRBV11-3; a possible D gene is TRBD2 (5 bases). The CDR3 totals 12 residues. CDR1 and CDR2 (germline): SGHNT, YENEEA. V dropped 1 base and J dropped 7 bases, with 8 bases sitting between them. The CDR3 DNA reads as TGTGCCAGCAGCTTAGTACCGGGAGAGCAGTACTTC. Its translation is CASSLVPGEQYF.

This sequence joins TRBV5-1 and TRBJ2-7; D not resolved. There are 17 residues in the CDR3. Per germline, CDR1 SGHRS and CDR2 YFSETQ. Deletions cut 1 base from V and 2 bases from J, with 19 bases between. CDR3 in DNA: TGCGCCAGCAGCTTGTCGTTTTCAGGCGATAAAGCCTACGAGCAGTACTTC. Its translation is CASSLSFSGDKAYEQYF.

The rearrangement uses TRBV2 and TRBJ1-4, with D possibly being TRBD1 (5 bases). Germline CDR1 is SNHLY and CDR2 is FYNNEI. CDR3 length: 15 residues. The V gene lost 5 bases and the J gene lost 0 bases, with 10 bases spanning the gap. The CDR3 sequence: CASSPTGTTNEKLFF. CDR3 DNA: TGTGCCAGCAGTCCTACAGGAACAACTAATGAAAAACTGTTTTTT.

The rearrangement uses TRBV4-2 and TRBJ2-1; 8 nucleotides line up with TRBD2. V gave up 0 bases and J gave up 5 bases; unmatched junction bases: 15. The CDR3 has 19 residues. CDR1 is LGHNA, CDR2 YNFKEQ, per germline. As DNA, the CDR3 is TGTGCCAGCAGCCAAGATAAGGGTCGTCTCGGGGGGGCCGACAATGAGCAGTTCTTC. It translates to CASSQDKGRLGGADNEQFF.

The rearrangement joins TRBV5-4 to TRBJ1-6; D unclear. Germline V lookup: CDR1 SGHNT, CDR2 YYREEE (reference sequence). Trimming removed 1 base from V and 8 bases from J, with 16 bases in between. The CDR3 has 16 amino acids. Written as DNA, the CDR3 is TGTGCCAGCAGCTTGTTGGCAGGAGGGTATGATTCACCCCTCCACTTT. It specifies CASSLLAGGYDSPLHF. The full variable domain, with the rest looked up from reference TRBV5-4 and TRBJ1-6, is ETGVTQSPTHLIKTRGQQVTLRCSSQSGHNTVSWYQQALGQGPQFIFQYYREEENGRGNFPPRFSGLQFPNYSSELNVNALELDDSALYLCASSLLAGGYDSPLHFGNGTRLTVT.

This clone has only a few counts. The chain links TRBV7-2 to TRBJ2-4, with 8 nucleotides matching TRBD2. The germline V gene encodes CDR1 SGHTA and CDR2 FQGNSA. After removal of 1 base from V and 9 bases from J, the junction contained 17 bases not matched to a gene. CDR3 length: 18 amino acids. The chain's CDR3 is CASSLVVGLVIRNSIQYF. Written as DNA, the CDR3 is TGTGCCAGCAGCTTAGTGGTGGGACTAGTAATCCGGAATAGCATTCAGTACTTC.

On this clone itself: At one boundary the junction diverges from the germline segment, which might be a read error. V and J are TRBV12-3 or TRBV12-4 and TRBJ2-7, with a possible D match to TRBD1 (5 bases). The CDR3 has 12 amino acids. CDR3 DNA: TGTGCCAGCATCCTCCGCCCCCCCGACAGATGCTTC. Translated, it gives CASILRPPDRCF.

This chain uses TRBV18 with TRBJ1-2; 9 bases map to TRBD1. V gave up 2 bases and J gave up 4 bases; unmatched junction bases: 5. The germline V gene encodes CDR1 KGHSH and CDR2 LQKENI. The CDR3 loop spans 15 amino acids. The CDR3 bases are TGTGCCAGCTCACCAGACACAGGGGGCGCCTATGGCTACACCTTC. It codes for CASSPDTGGAYGYTF.

This chain links TRBV5-4 with TRBJ2-1; 9 bases line up with TRBD2. This CDR3 spans 16 amino acids. Trimming at V came to 4 bases and at J to 2 bases, leaving 7 bases not matched to a gene. CDR1 and CDR2 from the germline V gene are SGHNT and YYREEE (reference sequence). The CDR3 loop is CASSPNSGGAYNEQFF. As DNA, the CDR3 is TGTGCCAGCAGCCCGAATAGCGGGGGAGCCTACAATGAGCAGTTCTTC.

The chain has TRBV27 and TRBJ1-2; D remains unclear. With 6 bases removed from V and 3 bases from J, the gap between germline ends came to 14 bases. This CDR3 contains 14 residues. The germline V gene has CDR1 MNHEY and CDR2 SMNVEV (reference sequence). The DNA of the CDR3 is TGTGCCAGCAGGCTTACAGAGAACTACTATGGCTACACCTTC. It yields the protein CASRLTENYYGYTF.

J is TRBJ1-2 and V is TRBV7-2; D might be TRBD1 (6 bases). Germline-derived CDR1 and CDR2 are SGHTA and FQGNSA. V was pared by 4 bases and J by 3 bases, with 24 bases between. This CDR3 region has 18 residues. This chain's CDR3 is CASSSRGGTVSMDYGYTF. The CDR3 coding sequence is TGTGCCAGCAGCTCGAGAGGGGGAACGGTTAGTATGGACTATGGCTACACCTTC. The complete variable domain, with remaining parts taken from reference TRBV7-2 and TRBJ1-2, reads GAGVSQSPSNKVTEKGKDVELRCDPISGHTALYWYRQSLGQGLEFLIYFQGNSAPDKSGLPSDRFSAERTGGSVSTLTIQRTQQEDSAVYLCASSSRGGTVSMDYGYTFGSGTRLTVV.

This clone was detected once. The chain uses TRBV7-8 and TRBJ2-2; 7 nucleotides align to TRBD1. This CDR3 spans 14 amino acids. Germline assignment: CDR1 SGHVS and CDR2 FQNEAQ. V trimming: 4 bases; J trimming: 7 bases; junction bases outside the gene matches: 6. The CDR3 sequence is CASSYRGGGGELFF. DNA for the CDR3: TGTGCCAGCAGCTACAGGGGTGGCGGCGGGGAGCTGTTTTTT.

The V call is TRBV5-6, the J call TRBJ2-2, with 8 bases fitting TRBD2. Germline assignment: CDR1 SGHDT and CDR2 YYEEEE. Unmatched junction bases numbered 5, after V lost 3 bases and J lost 1 base. The CDR3 covers 16 residues. The CDR3 sequence: CASSSKLAENTGELFF. CDR3 in DNA: TGTGCCAGCAGCTCGAAACTAGCGGAGAACACCGGGGAGCTGTTTTTT.

This sequence joins TRBV9 and TRBJ1-2; D is uncertain. The germline gives CDR1 SGDLS, CDR2 YYNGEE. CDR3 length: 17 amino acids. V was trimmed by 3 bases and J by 8 bases, leaving 26 bases between them. CDR3 residues: CASSEPLLSRHPEGYTF. The CDR3 region has the DNA TGTGCCAGCAGCGAACCCCTCCTCTCGAGACACCCAGAAGGCTACACCTTC.

The gene calls are TRBV9 and TRBJ2-3, with 10 nucleotides matching TRBD2. The trim removed 0 bases at V and 2 bases at J, leaving 9 bases unmatched. The CDR3 has 18 residues. Per the germline V gene, CDR1 is SGDLS and CDR2 is YYNGEE. The CDR3 region is CASSVEGASGGFTDTQYF. Written as DNA, the CDR3 is TGTGCCAGCAGCGTAGAAGGGGCTAGCGGGGGATTCACAGATACGCAGTATTTT.

The rearrangement joins TRBV3-1 (or the pseudogene TRBV3-2) to TRBJ2-7; D gene ambiguous. V was clipped by 4 bases and J by 3 bases, with 16 bases between them. CDR3 length equals 15 residues. Looked up from germline, CDR1 is LGHDT and CDR2 is YNNKEL (reference sequence). This CDR3 reads CASSPQVGTVYEQYF. In DNA, the CDR3 is TGTGCCAGCAGCCCCCAGGTTGGAACCGTCTACGAGCAGTACTTC.

This clone has a single count. The gene calls are TRBV19 and TRBJ2-7, with TRBD1 matching 8 bases. Trimming at V came to 4 bases and at J to 12 bases, leaving 8 bases not matched to a gene. This CDR3 region has 12 residues. From germline, CDR1 is LNHDA and CDR2 SQIVND (reference sequence). The CDR3 is CASSTGQGGLYF. As DNA, the CDR3 is TGTGCCAGTAGTACCGGACAGGGAGGTTTGTACTTC.